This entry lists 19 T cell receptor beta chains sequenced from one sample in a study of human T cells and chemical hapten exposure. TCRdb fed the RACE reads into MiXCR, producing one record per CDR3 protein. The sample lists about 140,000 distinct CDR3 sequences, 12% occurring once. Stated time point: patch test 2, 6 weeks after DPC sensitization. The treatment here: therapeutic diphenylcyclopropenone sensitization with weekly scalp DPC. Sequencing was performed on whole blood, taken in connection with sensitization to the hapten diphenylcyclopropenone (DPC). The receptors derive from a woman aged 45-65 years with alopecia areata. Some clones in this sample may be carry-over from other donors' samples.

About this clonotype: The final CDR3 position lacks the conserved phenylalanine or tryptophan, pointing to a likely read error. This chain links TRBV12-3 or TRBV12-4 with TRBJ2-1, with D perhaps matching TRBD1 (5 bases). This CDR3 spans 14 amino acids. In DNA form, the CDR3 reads TGTGCCAGCAGTCTGTGGGGCACCTACAATGACCAGTTCCTC. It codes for CASSLWGTYNDQFL.

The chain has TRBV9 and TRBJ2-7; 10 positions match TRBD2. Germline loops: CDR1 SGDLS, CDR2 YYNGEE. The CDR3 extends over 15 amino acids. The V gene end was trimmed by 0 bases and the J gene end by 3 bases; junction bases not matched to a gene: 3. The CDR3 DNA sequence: TGTGCCAGCAGCGTAGCACTAGCGGGGATCTACGAGCAGTACTTC. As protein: CASSVALAGIYEQYF.

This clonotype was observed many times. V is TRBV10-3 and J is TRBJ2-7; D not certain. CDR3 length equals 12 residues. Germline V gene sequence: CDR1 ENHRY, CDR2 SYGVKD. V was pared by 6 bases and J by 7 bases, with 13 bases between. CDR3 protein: CAISPPTLEQYF. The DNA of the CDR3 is TGTGCCATCAGCCCCCCAACTCTGGAGCAGTACTTC.

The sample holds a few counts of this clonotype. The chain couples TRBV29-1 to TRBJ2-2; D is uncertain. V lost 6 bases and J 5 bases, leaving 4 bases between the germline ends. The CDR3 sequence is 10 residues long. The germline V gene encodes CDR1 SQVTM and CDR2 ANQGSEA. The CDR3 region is CSVETGELFF. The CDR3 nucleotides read TGCAGCGTAGAAACCGGGGAGCTGTTTTTT.

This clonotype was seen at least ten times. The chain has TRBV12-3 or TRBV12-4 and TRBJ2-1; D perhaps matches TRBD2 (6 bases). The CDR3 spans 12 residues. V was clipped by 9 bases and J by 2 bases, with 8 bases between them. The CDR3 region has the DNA TGTGCCAGTGGGGGGACCTACAATGAGCAGTTCTTC. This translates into CASGGTYNEQFF.

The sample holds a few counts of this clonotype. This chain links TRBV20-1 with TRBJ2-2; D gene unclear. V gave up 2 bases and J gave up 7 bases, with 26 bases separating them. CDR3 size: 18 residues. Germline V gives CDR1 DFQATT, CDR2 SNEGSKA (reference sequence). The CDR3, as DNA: TGCAGTGCTAGAATAAGCGCGCGGAACAGTCGAGTCGGCGGGGAGCTGTTTTTT. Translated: CSARISARNSRVGGELFF.

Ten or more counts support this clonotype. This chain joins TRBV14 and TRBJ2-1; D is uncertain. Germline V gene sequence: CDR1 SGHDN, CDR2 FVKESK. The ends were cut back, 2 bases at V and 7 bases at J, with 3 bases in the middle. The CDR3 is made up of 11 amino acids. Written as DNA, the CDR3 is TGTGCCAGCAGCCAACAAAATGAGCAGTTCTTC. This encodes CASSQQNEQFF.

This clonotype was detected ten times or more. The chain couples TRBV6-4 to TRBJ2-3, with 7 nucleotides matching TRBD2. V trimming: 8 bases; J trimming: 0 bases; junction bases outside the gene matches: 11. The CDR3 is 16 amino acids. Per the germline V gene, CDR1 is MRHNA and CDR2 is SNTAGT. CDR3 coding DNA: TGTGCCAGCCAGCGGGATCCCCCATCTAGCACAGATACGCAGTATTTT. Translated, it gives CASQRDPPSSTDTQYF.

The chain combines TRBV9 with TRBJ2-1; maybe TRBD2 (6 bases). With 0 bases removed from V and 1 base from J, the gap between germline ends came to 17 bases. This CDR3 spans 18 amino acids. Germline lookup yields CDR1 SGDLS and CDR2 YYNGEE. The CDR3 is CASSVDPPGGGSYNEQFF. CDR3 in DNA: TGTGCCAGCAGCGTAGACCCCCCCGGGGGAGGTTCCTACAATGAGCAGTTCTTC. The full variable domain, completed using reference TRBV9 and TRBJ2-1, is DSGVTQTPKHLITATGQRVTLRCSPRSGDLSVYWYQQSLDQGLQFLIQYYNGEERAKGNILERFSAQQFPDLHSELNLSSLELGDSALYFCASSVDPPGGGSYNEQFFGPGTRLTVL.

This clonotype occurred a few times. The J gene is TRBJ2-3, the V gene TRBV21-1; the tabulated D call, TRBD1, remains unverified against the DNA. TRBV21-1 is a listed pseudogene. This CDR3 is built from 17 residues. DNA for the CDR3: TGTGCCAGCAGCAAACGTCAGCGCCCTACCCTCACAGATACGCAGTATTTT. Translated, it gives CASSKRQRPTLTDTQYF.

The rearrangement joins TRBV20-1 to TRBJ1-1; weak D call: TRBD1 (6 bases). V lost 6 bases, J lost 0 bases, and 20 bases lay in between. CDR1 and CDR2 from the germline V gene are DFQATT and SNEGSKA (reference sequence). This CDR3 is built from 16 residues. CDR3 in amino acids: CSARPGQRTVNTEAFF. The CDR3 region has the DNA TGCAGTGCCCGCCCGGGACAAAGGACCGTGAACACTGAAGCTTTCTTT.

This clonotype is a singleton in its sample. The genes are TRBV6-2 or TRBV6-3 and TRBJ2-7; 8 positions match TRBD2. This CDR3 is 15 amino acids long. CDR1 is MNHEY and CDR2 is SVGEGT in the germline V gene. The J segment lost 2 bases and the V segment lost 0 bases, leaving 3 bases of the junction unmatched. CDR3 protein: CASSYSAGGPYEQYF. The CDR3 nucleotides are TGTGCCAGCAGTTACTCCGCGGGGGGCCCCTACGAGCAGTACTTC.

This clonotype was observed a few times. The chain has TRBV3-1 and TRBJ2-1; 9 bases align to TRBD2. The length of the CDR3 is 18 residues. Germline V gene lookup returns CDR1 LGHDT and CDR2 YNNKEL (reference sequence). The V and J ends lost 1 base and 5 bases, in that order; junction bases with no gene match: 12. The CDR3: CASSQAGGLSGSHNEQFF. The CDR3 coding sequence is TGTGCCAGCAGCCAAGCTGGGGGCCTTAGCGGGAGCCACAATGAGCAGTTCTTC.

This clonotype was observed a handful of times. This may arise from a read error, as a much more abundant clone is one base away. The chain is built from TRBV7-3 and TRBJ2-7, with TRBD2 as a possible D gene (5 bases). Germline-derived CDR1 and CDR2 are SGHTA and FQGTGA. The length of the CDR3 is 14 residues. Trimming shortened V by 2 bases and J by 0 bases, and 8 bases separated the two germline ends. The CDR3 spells CASSLDGDSYEQYF. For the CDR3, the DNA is TGTGCCAGCAGCTTAGACGGGGACTCCTACGAGCAGTACTTC.

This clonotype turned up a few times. This CDR3 is CASSFGSRGYGYTF. The DNA of the CDR3 is TGTGCCAGCAGTTTTGGGTCCAGGGGGTATGGCTACACCTTC. This chain uses TRBV28 with TRBJ1-2, with TRBD1 identical over 7 bases. Germline lookup yields CDR1 MDHEN and CDR2 SYDVKM. CDR3 size: 14 residues. Germline trimming cut 3 bases from V and 5 bases from J; bases unmatched to any gene: 6.

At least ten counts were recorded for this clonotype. CDR3 sequence reads: CASVSRATSGIYNEQFF. CDR3 sequence (DNA): TGTGCCAGCGTTTCCCGAGCGACTAGCGGGATTTACAATGAGCAGTTCTTC. V usage is TRBV6-1 and J usage is TRBJ2-1; 11 bases line up with TRBD2. The CDR3 runs 17 residues. CDR1 and CDR2 from the germline V gene are MNHNS and SASEGT. V shed 8 bases, J shed 4 bases, and the junction held 13 bases outside the gene matches.

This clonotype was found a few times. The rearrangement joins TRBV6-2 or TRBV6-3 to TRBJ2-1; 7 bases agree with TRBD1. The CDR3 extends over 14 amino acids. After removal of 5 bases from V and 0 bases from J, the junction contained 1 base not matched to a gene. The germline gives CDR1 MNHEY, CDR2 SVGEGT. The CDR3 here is CASSRQGSYNEQFF. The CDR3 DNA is TGTGCCAGCAGTCGACAGGGCTCCTACAATGAGCAGTTCTTC.

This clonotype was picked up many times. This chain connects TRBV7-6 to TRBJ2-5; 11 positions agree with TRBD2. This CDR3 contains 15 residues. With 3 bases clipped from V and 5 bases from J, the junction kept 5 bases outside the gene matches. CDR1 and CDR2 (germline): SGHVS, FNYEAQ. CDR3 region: CASSFLAGGRETQYF. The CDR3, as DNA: TGTGCCAGCAGCTTCCTAGCGGGAGGTCGGGAGACCCAGTACTTC.

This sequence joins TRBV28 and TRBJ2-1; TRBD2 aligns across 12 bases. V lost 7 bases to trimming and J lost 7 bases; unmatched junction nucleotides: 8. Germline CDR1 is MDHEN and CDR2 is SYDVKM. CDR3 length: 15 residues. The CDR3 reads CASTVPTSGRNEQFF. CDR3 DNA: TGTGCCAGCACCGTACCGACTAGCGGGAGAAATGAGCAGTTCTTC.